One and the same sample provided the 27 T cell receptor beta chains below, sequenced in a study of blood T cell repertoires in COVID-19. Sequencing used immunoSEQ multiplex PCR; TCRdb keeps in-frame clones, though not all of them. The data show about 330,000 clones, with 89% seen just once and approximately 6.5% held by the top ten. Specimen: peripheral blood. These receptors came from a man between 18 and 29 years old who had recovered from COVID-19.

The chain is built from TRBV18 and TRBJ1-1; perhaps TRBD1 as D (5 bases). CDR1 KGHSH and CDR2 LQKENI come from the germline V gene. The CDR3 sequence is 14 residues long. The ends were cut back, 6 bases at V and 7 bases at J, with 18 bases in the middle. DNA of the CDR3: TGTGCCAGCTCGCTTCGAAGGGTGGGGGGTGAAGCTTTCTTT. This gives the protein CASSLRRVGGEAFF.

The V gene is TRBV4-1, the J gene TRBJ1-1; 10 nucleotides agree with TRBD1. Trimming cost V 3 bases and J 4 bases; bases outside gene matches: 2. The germline V gene has CDR1 MGHRA and CDR2 YSYEKL. CDR3 length: 14 residues. The CDR3 bases are TGCGCCAGCAGCCACCGGGACAGGGGCACTGAAGCTTTCTTT. Residues: CASSHRDRGTEAFF.

The V gene is TRBV30, the J gene TRBJ1-4; the D gene is possibly TRBD1 (6 bases). Germline V lookup: CDR1 GTSNPN, CDR2 SVGIG (reference sequence). The CDR3 has 13 residues. Trimming removed 3 bases from V and 4 bases from J, with 9 bases in between. The CDR3 DNA sequence: TGTGCCTGGAGCCCGGGACATAATGAAAAACTGTTTTTT. It encodes CAWSPGHNEKLFF.

V gene TRBV7-2 combines with J gene TRBJ1-2; 7 bases are shared with TRBD1. Trimming cost V 5 bases and J 2 bases; bases outside gene matches: 8. The CDR3 sequence is 15 residues long. Germline V gene lookup returns CDR1 SGHTA and CDR2 FQGNSA. The CDR3 sequence is CASSPPGTANYGYTF. CDR3 coding DNA: TGTGCCAGCAGCCCCCCCGGGACAGCAAACTATGGCTACACCTTC.

The rearrangement joins TRBV15 to TRBJ2-7; TRBD1 is a possible D gene (6 bases). The germline CDR1 and CDR2 sequences are LNHNV and YYDKDF (reference sequence). With 3 bases removed from V and 1 base from J, the gap between germline ends came to 10 bases. The CDR3 spans 14 residues. CDR3 nucleotide sequence: TGTGCCACCAGCAGCCCCGGGACATCCTACGAGCAGTACTTC. Amino acid sequence: CATSSPGTSYEQYF.

This chain uses TRBV5-1 with TRBJ2-5; 7 bases match TRBD1. The germline V gene encodes CDR1 SGHRS and CDR2 YFSETQ. The CDR3 covers 15 residues. Losses at the gene ends were 4 bases for V and 2 bases for J; bases not matched to a gene: 8. CDR3 DNA: TGCGCCAGCAGCCCGGGTTGGACAGGTCAAGAGACCCAGTACTTC. Amino acid sequence: CASSPGWTGQETQYF.

The chain couples TRBV7-2 to TRBJ1-3; no firm D call. Germline assignment: CDR1 SGHTA and CDR2 FQGNSA. The CDR3 spans 14 residues. V lost 2 bases and J 0 bases, leaving 5 bases between the germline ends. CDR3 in amino acids: CASSLQDSGNTIYF. The CDR3 DNA sequence: TGTGCCAGCAGCTTACAGGACTCTGGAAACACCATATATTTT. The complete variable domain, with remaining parts taken from reference TRBV7-2 and TRBJ1-3, reads GAGVSQSPSNKVTEKGKDVELRCDPISGHTALYWYRQSLGQGLEFLIYFQGNSAPDKSGLPSDRFSAERTGGSVSTLTIQRTQQEDSAVYLCASSLQDSGNTIYFGEGSWLTVV.

The gene calls are TRBV23-1 and TRBJ1-5, with D possibly TRBD1 on 5 matching bases. TRBV23-1 is treated as an ORF (open reading frame) with a function not yet certain. V was clipped by 2 bases and J by 4 bases, with 21 bases between them. The CDR3 is 18 residues long. CDR3 DNA: TGCGCCAGCAGTCAACGGGAGGCCATAGAGGGGTTTAATCAGCCCCAGCATTTT. This encodes CASSQREAIEGFNQPQHF.

CDR3 amino acids: CASSLDFSGYEAFF. DNA of the CDR3: TGTGCCAGCAGTTTAGATTTTTCCGGGTATGAAGCTTTCTTT. The chain combines TRBV27 with TRBJ1-1; D gene ambiguous. Deletions cut 2 bases from V and 7 bases from J, with 14 bases between. The CDR3 contains 14 residues. Germline values: CDR1 MNHEY, CDR2 SMNVEV (reference sequence).

CDR3 sequence reads: CASSEGGYEQYF. The CDR3 bases are TGCGCCAGCAGTGAAGGGGGCTACGAGCAGTACTTC. The V gene is TRBV10-1, the J gene TRBJ2-7; possibly TRBD1 for D (6 bases). The CDR3 sequence is 12 residues long. Germline values: CDR1 WNHNN, CDR2 SYGVQD (reference sequence). The V and J ends lost 3 bases and 3 bases respectively, with 6 bases between them.

The rearrangement uses TRBV3-1 (or the pseudogene TRBV3-2) and TRBJ2-7; no clear D. The CDR3 extends over 15 amino acids. Between the trimmed V and J ends, which lost 4 bases and 2 bases, there was a span of 15 bases. The germline V gene has CDR1 LGHDT and CDR2 YNNKEL (reference sequence). CDR3: CASSLPRFLTYEQYF. CDR3 DNA: TGTGCCAGCAGCCTCCCCCGTTTCCTTACCTACGAGCAGTACTTC.

The chain links TRBV14 to TRBJ1-2; D remains unclear. The CDR3 contains 14 residues. Germline V gene sequence: CDR1 SGHDN, CDR2 FVKESK. Trimming removed 1 base at V and 8 bases at J, with 14 bases between. CDR3 sequence: CASSQVGGLGGYTF. The CDR3 DNA sequence: TGTGCCAGCAGCCAAGTAGGAGGGTTGGGCGGCTACACCTTC.

The V gene is TRBV2, the J gene TRBJ1-5; D unclear. Trimming took off 3 bases at V and 6 bases at J, with 6 bases between the two ends. This CDR3 has 12 residues. Germline V gene lookup returns CDR1 SNHLY and CDR2 FYNNEI. As DNA, the CDR3 is TGTGCCAGCAGTGACCAGGCTCAGCCCCAGCATTTT. Protein product: CASSDQAQPQHF. The whole variable domain, remainder taken from reference TRBV2 and TRBJ1-5, is EPEVTQTPSHQVTQMGQEVILRCVPISNHLYFYWYRQILGQKVEFLVSFYNNEISEKSEIFDDQFSVERPDGSNFTLKIRSTKLEDSAMYFCASSDQAQPQHFGDGTRLSIL.

CDR3 nucleotide sequence: TGTGCCACCAGCAGAGAAGGGGAAGCGGGGGGCCGCGACAATGAGCAGTTCTTC. This sequence encodes CATSREGEAGGRDNEQFF. V is TRBV15 and J is TRBJ2-1, with TRBD2 matching over 9 bases. Germline V gene sequence: CDR1 LNHNV, CDR2 YYDKDF (reference sequence). CDR3 size: 18 residues. The junction had 11 bases not matched to a gene; V was cut back by 0 bases and J by 5 bases.

The chain carries TRBV19 and TRBJ1-1; 8 nucleotides align to TRBD1. CDR3 length equals 14 residues. Germline loops: CDR1 LNHDA, CDR2 SQIVND (reference sequence). V dropped 2 bases and J dropped 4; count of bases not matched to a gene: 3. The CDR3 spells CASSIITGGTEAFF. The CDR3 coding sequence is TGTGCCAGTAGTATAATAACAGGGGGCACTGAAGCTTTCTTT.

This chain connects TRBV10-2 to TRBJ1-2; unclear D gene. The length of the CDR3 is 13 residues. CDR1 and CDR2 (germline): WSHSY, SAAADI. Trimming left V 3 bases short and J 3 bases short, with 8 bases between. CDR3 DNA: TGCGCCAGCAGTGATAGTCCTTACTATGGCTACACCTTC. Protein sequence: CASSDSPYYGYTF.

The chain joins TRBV6-2 or TRBV6-3 to TRBJ1-5; TRBD1 aligns across 10 bases. This CDR3 spans 16 amino acids. In germline, CDR1 is MNHEY, CDR2 SVGEGT. The V segment lost 6 bases and the J segment 2 bases; nucleotides outside the gene matches: 7. The chain's CDR3 is CASSPTGGAGNQPQHF. In DNA form, the CDR3 reads TGTGCCAGCAGCCCGACAGGGGGCGCGGGCAATCAGCCCCAGCATTTT.

The V call is TRBV7-2, the J call TRBJ2-7; 8 bases are shared with TRBD1. The junction had 8 bases not matched to a gene; V was cut back by 4 bases and J by 3 bases. Per the germline V gene, CDR1 is SGHTA and CDR2 is FQGNSA. The length of the CDR3 is 15 residues. The CDR3 sequence: CASSSEPGGGYEQYF. The CDR3 DNA sequence: TGTGCCAGCAGCTCCGAGCCAGGGGGCGGCTACGAGCAGTACTTC.

The CDR3, as DNA: TGTGCCAGCAGGACGGACAGGGACTATGGCTACACCTTC. This translates into CASRTDRDYGYTF. This rearrangement joins TRBV6-5 to TRBJ1-2; TRBD1 matches 8 bases. V lost 6 bases, J lost 3 bases, and 3 bases stayed unmatched. The V gene's germline CDR1 is MNHEY and CDR2 SVGAGI. The CDR3 spans 13 residues.

This clone occurred a few times. This sequence joins TRBV5-5 and TRBJ1-1, with a tentative D call TRBD1 (6 bases). V was clipped by 0 bases and J by 0 bases, with 15 bases between them. The CDR3 consists of 17 residues. Germline values: CDR1 SGHKS, CDR2 YYEKEE (reference sequence). The CDR3 protein is CASSLVRPGALNTEAFF. DNA for the CDR3: TGTGCCAGCAGCTTGGTGCGGCCAGGGGCCCTGAACACTGAAGCTTTCTTT.

The chain employs TRBV27 and TRBJ2-3; TRBD2 is a possible D gene (5 bases). Trimming left V 4 bases short and J 1 base short, with 18 bases between. This CDR3 has 17 residues. The germline gives CDR1 MNHEY, CDR2 SMNVEV (reference sequence). The CDR3, as DNA: TGTGCCAGCAGTTATCGGGCTAGCCGGAGCGGCACAGATACGCAGTATTTT. This codes for CASSYRASRSGTDTQYF.

The chain has TRBV6-5 and TRBJ1-5; D remains unclear. V lost 6 bases, J lost 0 bases, and 9 bases lay in between. In germline, CDR1 is MNHEY, CDR2 SVGAGI. CDR3 length: 14 residues. In DNA, the CDR3 is TGTGCCAGCAGACTTACGAATAGCAATCAGCCCCAGCATTTT. This encodes CASRLTNSNQPQHF.

Concerning this clone: The junction departs from the called germline gene at one end, perhaps through a read error. The chain joins TRBV9 to TRBJ2-1; D possibly corresponds to TRBD2 (6 bases). There are 10 residues in the CDR3. Germline assignment: CDR1 SGDLS and CDR2 YYNGEE. The CDR3 reads CGRDYNEQFF. The CDR3 DNA sequence: TGCGGGCGGGACTACAATGAGCAGTTCTTC.

The V gene is TRBV5-1, the J gene TRBJ1-2, with D possibly TRBD1 on 6 matching bases. CDR3 length: 13 amino acids. The germline V gene has CDR1 SGHRS and CDR2 YFSETQ. Deletions cut 0 bases from V and 8 bases from J, with 11 bases between. Written as DNA, the CDR3 is TGCGCCAGCAGCTTGGACAGGGAGCTGGGCTACACCTTC. Translating gives CASSLDRELGYTF. Drawing the rest from reference TRBV5-1 and TRBJ1-2, the complete variable domain is KAGVTQTPRYLIKTRGQQVTLSCSPISGHRSVSWYQQTPGQGLQFLFEYFSETQRNKGNFPGRFSGRQFSNSRSEMNVSTLELGDSALYLCASSLDRELGYTFGSGTRLTVV.

The chain's CDR3 is CASSRVEKLFF. CDR3 nucleotide sequence: TGTGCCAGCAGCAGGGTTGAAAAACTGTTTTTT. The V gene is TRBV2, the J gene TRBJ1-4; D might be TRBD1 (5 bases). This CDR3 comprises 11 residues. The V gene's germline CDR1 is SNHLY and CDR2 FYNNEI. Trimming shortened V by 6 bases and J by 7 bases, and 6 bases separated the two germline ends.

The chain recombines TRBV12-3 or TRBV12-4 with TRBJ1-4; D is possibly TRBD1 (6 bases). This CDR3 has 13 residues. The germline V and J ends were trimmed by 7 bases and 4 bases, with 10 bases remaining between them. DNA of the CDR3: TGTGCCAGCAAGGGACACAGTAATGAAAAACTGTTTTTT. This codes for CASKGHSNEKLFF.

The chain is built from TRBV19 and TRBJ2-7, with TRBD1 matching over 11 bases. The length of the CDR3 is 15 residues. CDR1 is LNHDA and CDR2 is SQIVND in the germline V gene (reference sequence). V lost 4 bases to trimming and J lost 3 bases; unmatched junction nucleotides: 5. CDR3 coding DNA: TGTGCCAGTAGTAAGGACAGGGGGCCTTTCTACGAGCAGTACTTC. It translates to CASSKDRGPFYEQYF.